Sequencing of this T cell receptor (beta chain) was carried out in a study of blood T cell repertoires in COVID-19. Only in-frame clones appear in the TCRdb table, and some are missing; sequencing was by immunoSEQ multiplex PCR. This table holds a few hundred thousand clones, about four fifths found once. This CDR3 is 13 amino acids long. CDR1 and CDR2 (germline): SGHRS, YFSETQ. V was clipped by 5 bases and J by 4 bases, with 11 bases between them. The sequencing input was peripheral blood. The TCR originated in a woman aged 60-75 years with acute or convalescent COVID-19. V is TRBV5-1 and J is TRBJ2-3; tentatively, D is TRBD1 (6 bases). The CDR3 DNA reads TGCGCCAGCAGTTCAGGGGCGTCAGATACGCAGTATTTT. The encoded protein is CASSSGASDTQYF.